The sequence of this T cell receptor beta chain was determined in a study of blood T cell repertoires in COVID-19. Study at large: COVID-19 samples collected from the United States, Italy and Spain covered acute and convalescent phases.

In the original workflow: Amplifying reference gene primers gave estimates of nucleated cell counts. The data were produced by immunoSEQ multiplex PCR, yet TCRdb's version contains in-frame clones alone and is incomplete. The V and J calls and clone size were taken over from that table, and D and trimming were inferred from the DNA. The data hold about 110,000 clones, with about three quarters observed a single time. CDR3 size: 15 residues. CDR1 and CDR2 (germline): SNHLY, FYNNEI. This clone was counted once. The junction and the germline gene differ at one end; a read error may be behind it. Sample: peripheral blood. The TCR was taken from a woman over 75 with active or convalescent COVID-19. The V gene is TRBV2, the J gene TRBJ2-1; 10 bases fit TRBD2. CDR3 sequence: CASSQAGGPGNEQFF. Written as DNA, the CDR3 is TGTGCCAGCAGTCAAGCGGGAGGGCCAGGGAATGAGCAGTTCTTC.